The next 10 T cell receptor beta chains were all read from a single sample in a study of human T cells and chemical hapten exposure. Time point given: pre-sensitization, week 0. Described treatment: therapeutic diphenylcyclopropenone sensitization with weekly scalp DPC. Each CDR3 protein is one row after TCRdb ran MiXCR on the RACE reads. The repertoire holds around 260,000 distinct CDR3 sequences, with approximately 8.6% as singletons. The sample here was whole blood, taken in connection with sensitization to the hapten diphenylcyclopropenone (DPC). These receptors were collected from a woman aged 40 to 50 with alopecia areata. Some clones in this sample may be carry-over from other donors' samples.

The chain recombines TRBV14 with TRBJ1-5; D remains ambiguous. Germline lookup yields CDR1 SGHDN and CDR2 FVKESK. Between the trimmed V and J ends, which lost 3 bases and 0 bases, there was a span of 18 bases. The CDR3 is 18 amino acids. The CDR3 DNA reads as TGTGCCAGCAGCCATCTTGTCACTAGCTTGTTTAGCAATCAGCCCCAGCATTTT. It encodes CASSHLVTSLFSNQPQHF.

This chain uses TRBV25-1 with TRBJ2-5, with D perhaps TRBD2 (6 bases). The CDR3 length is 15 residues. Germline V gene data show CDR1 as MGHDK and CDR2 as SYGVNS. Between the trimmed V and J ends, which lost 7 bases and 2 bases, there was a span of 17 bases. CDR3 bases: TGTGCCAGCACTCCGCTCGGGGGAGCTCAAGAGACCCAGTACTTC. Its translation: CASTPLGGAQETQYF.

V is TRBV5-1 and J is TRBJ1-5; 7 bases map to TRBD1. The trim removed 1 base at V and 5 bases at J, leaving 6 bases unmatched. This CDR3 is 15 amino acids long. The germline V gene encodes CDR1 SGHRS and CDR2 YFSETQ. CDR3 residues: CASSLTTGVDQPQHF. CDR3 DNA sequence: TGCGCCAGCAGCTTGACCACAGGGGTGGATCAGCCCCAGCATTTT.

The chain couples TRBV28 to TRBJ1-2; D gene ambiguous. The V gene's germline CDR1 is MDHEN and CDR2 SYDVKM. The CDR3 covers 14 residues. Trimming left V 0 bases short and J 8 bases short, with 13 bases between. The CDR3 spells CASSLWWRDGGYTF. The CDR3 DNA sequence: TGTGCCAGCAGTTTATGGTGGCGGGATGGAGGCTACACCTTC.

This clonotype was found many times. This chain joins TRBV24-1 and TRBJ1-6; D remains ambiguous. V shed 3 bases and J shed 10 bases, with 12 bases lying between them. The germline CDR1 and CDR2 sequences are KGHDR and SFDVKD. This CDR3 spans 14 amino acids. CDR3 sequence: CATSDRRDGSPLHF. The CDR3 nucleotides read TGTGCCACCAGTGATCGGAGGGATGGGTCACCCCTCCACTTT.

This clonotype was observed many times. The rearrangement joins TRBV20-1 to TRBJ2-5, with D hard to call. Germline loops: CDR1 DFQATT, CDR2 SNEGSKA (reference sequence). This CDR3 has 13 residues. V was cut by 3 bases and J by 1 base, with 9 bases left in between. CDR3 nucleotides: TGCAGTGCTAGGTGGCAGATCCAAGAGACCCAGTACTTC. It translates to CSARWQIQETQYF.

The CDR3 reads CSARDQIRTTTDTQYF. The CDR3 DNA reads as TGCAGTGCTAGAGATCAGATCAGGACTACCACAGATACGCAGTATTTT. The chain couples TRBV20-1 to TRBJ2-3; maybe TRBD2 (6 bases). Germline loops: CDR1 DFQATT, CDR2 SNEGSKA (reference sequence). V lost 0 bases and J lost 2, with 15 bases in between. This CDR3 has 16 amino acids.

The V call is TRBV4-2, the J call TRBJ1-1, with 8 bases identical to TRBD1. Germline lookup yields CDR1 LGHNA and CDR2 YNFKEQ. Trimming took 3 bases from V and 4 from J; bases not matched to a gene: 7. This CDR3 is 15 amino acids long. The DNA for the CDR3 is TGTGCCAGCAGCCAGGGGGGCAGGGGGCCCACTGAAGCTTTCTTT. Amino acid sequence: CASSQGGRGPTEAFF.

V usage is TRBV5-1 and J usage is TRBJ1-1, with 8 bases lining up with TRBD1. Unmatched junction bases numbered 5, after V lost 2 bases and J lost 5 bases. Looked up from germline, CDR1 is SGHRS and CDR2 is YFSETQ. This CDR3 comprises 14 residues. The DNA of the CDR3 is TGCGCCAGCAGCTTTGGACAGGGATGGACTGAAGCTTTCTTT. Amino acids: CASSFGQGWTEAFF.

This clonotype was counted between two and nine times. The rearrangement joins TRBV7-3 to TRBJ2-1, with 11 positions matching TRBD2. CDR3 length: 16 residues. Germline assignment: CDR1 SGHTA and CDR2 FQGTGA. V lost 6 bases, J lost 4 bases, and 8 bases stayed unmatched. CDR3 sequence: CASRLTSGRMYNEQFF. DNA for the CDR3: TGTGCCAGCAGACTAACTAGCGGGAGAATGTACAATGAGCAGTTCTTC.